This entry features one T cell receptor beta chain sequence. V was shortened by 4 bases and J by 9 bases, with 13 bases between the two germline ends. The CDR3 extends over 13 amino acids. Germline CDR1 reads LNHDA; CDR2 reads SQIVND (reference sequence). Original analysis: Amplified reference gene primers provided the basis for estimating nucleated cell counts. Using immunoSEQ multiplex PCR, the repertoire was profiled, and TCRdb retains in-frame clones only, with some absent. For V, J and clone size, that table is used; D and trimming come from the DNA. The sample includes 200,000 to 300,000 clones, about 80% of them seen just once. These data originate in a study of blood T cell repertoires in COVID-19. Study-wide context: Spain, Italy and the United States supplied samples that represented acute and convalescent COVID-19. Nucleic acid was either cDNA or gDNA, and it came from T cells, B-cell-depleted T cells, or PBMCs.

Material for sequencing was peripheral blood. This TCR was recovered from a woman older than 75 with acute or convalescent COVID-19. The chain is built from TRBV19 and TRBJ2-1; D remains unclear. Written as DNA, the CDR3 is TGTGCCAGTAGTAGCCGCCGAGAGAGTGAGCAGTTCTTC. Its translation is CASSSRRESEQFF.